The source of this T cell receptor beta chain is a study of T cell repertoires in cytomegalovirus infection. MiXCR, applied by TCRdb to the reads, yields one record per CDR3 protein. The data show hundreds of thousands of distinct CDR3 sequences, around 31% seen once. The CDR3 length is 17 residues. Germline lookup yields CDR1 LGHNA and CDR2 YNFKEQ. Losses at the gene ends were 4 bases for V and 3 bases for J; bases not matched to a gene: 11. With respect to this clonotype: No antigen is known for it.

The receptor was derived from a human donor in good health (CMV status not recorded). Some clones in this sample may be carry-over from other donors' samples. The specimen comprised cultured PBMCs, sampled from culture after CMV antigen stimulation. The chain recombines TRBV4-2 with TRBJ2-4; 8 bases map to TRBD1. CDR3 bases: TGTGCCAGCAGCCCGTTTAGCCAGGGGGCTGTCAAAAACATTCAGTACTTC. Encoded protein: CASSPFSQGAVKNIQYF.